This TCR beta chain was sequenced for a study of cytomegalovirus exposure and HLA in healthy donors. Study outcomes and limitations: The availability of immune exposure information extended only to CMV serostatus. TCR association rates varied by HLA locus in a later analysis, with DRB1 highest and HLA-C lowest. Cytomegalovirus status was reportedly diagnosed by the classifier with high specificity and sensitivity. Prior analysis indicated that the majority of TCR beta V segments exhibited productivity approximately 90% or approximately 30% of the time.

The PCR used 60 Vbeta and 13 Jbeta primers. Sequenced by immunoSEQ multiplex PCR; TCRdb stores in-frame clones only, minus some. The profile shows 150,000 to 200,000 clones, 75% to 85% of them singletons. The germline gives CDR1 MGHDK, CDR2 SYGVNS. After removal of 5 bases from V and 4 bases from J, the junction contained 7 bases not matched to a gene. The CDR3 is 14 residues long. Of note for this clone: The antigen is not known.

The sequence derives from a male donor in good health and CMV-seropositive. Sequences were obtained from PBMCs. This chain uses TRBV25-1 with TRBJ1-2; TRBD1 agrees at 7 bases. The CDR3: CASSWSGTAYGYTF. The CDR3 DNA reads TGTGCCAGCAGTTGGTCAGGGACAGCCTATGGCTACACCTTC.